Sequencing of this T cell receptor beta chain was carried out in a study of blood T cell repertoires in COVID-19. Study context: From T cells, B-cell-depleted T cells, or PBMCs came the material, which was cDNA or gDNA.

Sequenced by immunoSEQ multiplex PCR; TCRdb stores in-frame clones only, minus some. The sample includes about 220,000 clones, about 88% of them seen just once. Participants were aged about 18 to 89 years from around 26 US areas. Cohort 3 donors counted as recovered after two negative PCRs, clearance, or resolved symptoms. CDR1 and CDR2 from the germline V gene are ENHRY and SYGVKD. The CDR3 length is 16 residues. Trimming at V came to 3 bases and at J to 5 bases, leaving 12 bases not matched to a gene. This clonotype originated in a woman in her twenties or thirties who had recovered from COVID-19. The rearrangement links TRBV10-3 to TRBJ2-7; 8 bases map to TRBD1. Sample: PBMCs or T cells enriched from blood (not recorded which). The CDR3 loop is CAISDPAAGGGDEQYF. CDR3 in DNA: TGTGCCATCAGTGACCCCGCTGCAGGGGGCGGGGACGAGCAGTACTTC.